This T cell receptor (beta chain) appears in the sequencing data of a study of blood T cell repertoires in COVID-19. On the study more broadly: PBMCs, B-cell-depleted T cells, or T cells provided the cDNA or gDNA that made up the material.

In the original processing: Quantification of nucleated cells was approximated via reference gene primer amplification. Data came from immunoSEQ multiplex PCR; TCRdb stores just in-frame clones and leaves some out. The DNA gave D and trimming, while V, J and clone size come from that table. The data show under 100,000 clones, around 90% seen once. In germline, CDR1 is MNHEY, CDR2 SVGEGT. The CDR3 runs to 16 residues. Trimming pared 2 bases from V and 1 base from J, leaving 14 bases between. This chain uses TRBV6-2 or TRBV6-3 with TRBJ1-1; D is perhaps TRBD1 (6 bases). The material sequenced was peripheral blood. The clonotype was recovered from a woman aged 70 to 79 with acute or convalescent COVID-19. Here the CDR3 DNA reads TGTGCCAGCAGTTACGGTCAGGGGTGGGAGAACACTGAAGCTTTCTTT. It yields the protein CASSYGQGWENTEAFF.